These 32 T cell receptor beta chains were all obtained from the same sample, sequenced in a study of blood T cell repertoires in COVID-19. Measured with immunoSEQ multiplex PCR; TCRdb has only the in-frame clones, and not every one. The data show approximately 280,000 clones, approximately 91% seen once. The sequencing sample was made of peripheral blood. The source of these receptors is a man aged 50 or older with acute or convalescent COVID-19.

Remarks on this clone: In the same sample, other DNA sequences code for this CDR3. The DNA of the CDR3 is TGTGCCAGCAGCCAAGAAGTCCAGGGGCACTATGGCTACACCTTC. It specifies CASSQEVQGHYGYTF. This chain connects TRBV3-1 (or the pseudogene TRBV3-2) to TRBJ1-2, with D perhaps matching TRBD1 (6 bases). The V end lost 0 bases, the J end lost 3 bases, and 11 bases lay between the germline ends. The CDR3 runs to 15 residues. The V gene's germline CDR1 is LGHDT and CDR2 YNNKEL (reference sequence).

V gene TRBV7-2 combines with J gene TRBJ2-1; D possibly corresponds to TRBD2 (5 bases). This CDR3 has 14 residues. Trimming stripped 5 bases from V and 7 bases from J, with 15 bases between. The germline V gene encodes CDR1 SGHTA and CDR2 FQGNSA. This chain's CDR3 is CASSTHRGNNEQFF. The DNA for the CDR3 is TGTGCCAGCAGCACCCACCGGGGAAATAATGAGCAGTTCTTC. Together with reference TRBV7-2 and TRBJ2-1, the CDR3 gives the full variable domain: GAGVSQSPSNKVTEKGKDVELRCDPISGHTALYWYRQSLGQGLEFLIYFQGNSAPDKSGLPSDRFSAERTGGSVSTLTIQRTQQEDSAVYLCASSTHRGNNEQFFGPGTRLTVL.

The rearrangement links TRBV5-4 to TRBJ2-7; D not certain. CDR1 and CDR2 from the germline V gene are SGHNT and YYREEE (reference sequence). Deletions cut 5 bases from V and 0 bases from J, with 12 bases between. The CDR3 is made up of 14 amino acids. The CDR3 region is CASSWAGSSYEQYF. CDR3 sequence (DNA): TGTGCCAGCAGTTGGGCAGGTAGCTCCTACGAGCAGTACTTC.

V is TRBV7-9 and J is TRBJ2-2; D not certain. Trimming removed 5 bases at V and 5 bases at J, with 9 bases between. The CDR3 consists of 13 residues. From germline, CDR1 is SEHNR and CDR2 FQNEAQ (reference sequence). CDR3 protein: CASSTGGTGELFF. DNA of the CDR3: TGTGCCAGCAGCACCGGCGGTACCGGGGAGCTGTTTTTT.

The rearrangement links TRBV7-9 to TRBJ1-3; 10 bases agree with TRBD1. Germline assignment: CDR1 SEHNR and CDR2 FQNEAQ (reference sequence). V shed 5 bases, J shed 7 bases, and the junction held 8 bases outside the gene matches. The CDR3 is 15 residues long. The CDR3 sequence: CASSDTGTGANTIYF. The CDR3 DNA sequence: TGTGCCAGCAGCGACACCGGGACAGGGGCCAACACCATATATTTT.

The V and J genes are TRBV3-1 (or the pseudogene TRBV3-2) and TRBJ1-6; D gene unclear. The CDR3 is made up of 15 amino acids. Trimming pared 1 base from V and 6 bases from J, leaving 10 bases between. Germline V gives CDR1 LGHDT, CDR2 YNNKEL (reference sequence). CDR3 sequence reads: CASSQGTAPNSPLHF. In DNA, the CDR3 is TGTGCCAGCAGCCAAGGCACAGCACCTAATTCACCCCTCCACTTT.

This clone was picked up one time. V gene TRBV4-2 combines with J gene TRBJ2-1; 9 positions agree with TRBD2. Trimming took 0 bases from V and 9 from J; bases not matched to a gene: 6. The CDR3 length is 15 residues. CDR1 LGHNA and CDR2 YNFKEQ come from the germline V gene. The CDR3 sequence: CASSQDPKLAGEQFF. The DNA for the CDR3 is TGTGCCAGCAGCCAAGATCCCAAACTAGCGGGTGAGCAGTTCTTC.

CDR3 residues: CAWSVQYEQYF. The DNA of the CDR3 is TGTGCCTGGAGTGTACAGTACGAGCAGTACTTC. This chain links TRBV30 with TRBJ2-7; D remains ambiguous. The CDR3 runs 11 residues. Trimming removed 0 bases at V and 4 bases at J, with 4 bases between. Germline V gives CDR1 GTSNPN, CDR2 SVGIG (reference sequence).

The V call is TRBV5-1, the J call TRBJ1-3; 10 nucleotides match TRBD1. Trimming took 0 bases from V and 1 from J; bases not matched to a gene: 4. The length of the CDR3 is 17 residues. The V gene's germline CDR1 is SGHRS and CDR2 YFSETQ. In DNA, the CDR3 is TGCGCCAGCAGCTTGGGGACAGGGGGTTCTTCTGGAAACACCATATATTTT. Translating gives CASSLGTGGSSGNTIYF.

The chain recombines TRBV6-5 with TRBJ1-2; perhaps TRBD1 as D (5 bases). Germline CDR1 reads MNHEY; CDR2 reads SVGAGI. This CDR3 has 11 amino acids. The germline V and J ends were trimmed by 10 bases and 6 bases, with 12 bases remaining between them. The CDR3: CATQGGDGYTF. CDR3 in DNA: TGTGCCACCCAGGGAGGAGATGGCTACACCTTC.

This chain connects TRBV18 to TRBJ2-7; no clear D gene. This CDR3 is 14 amino acids long. Between the trimmed V and J ends, which lost 6 bases and 2 bases, there was a span of 14 bases. Germline assignment: CDR1 KGHSH and CDR2 LQKENI. The CDR3 protein is CASSPAERTYEQYF. In DNA, the CDR3 is TGTGCCAGCTCCCCTGCCGAGAGGACCTACGAGCAGTACTTC.

The chain couples TRBV13 to TRBJ2-1; D gene unclear. The CDR3 covers 13 residues. Between the trimmed V and J ends, which lost 5 bases and 7 bases, there was a span of 12 bases. From germline, CDR1 is PRHDT and CDR2 FYEKMQ (reference sequence). Here the CDR3 reads CASSADRRNEQFF. DNA of the CDR3: TGTGCCAGCAGCGCCGACCGGCGGAATGAGCAGTTCTTC.

The chain joins TRBV7-2 to TRBJ2-5, with 7 nucleotides matching TRBD2. The V and J ends lost 5 bases and 5 bases, in that order; junction bases with no gene match: 8. This CDR3 spans 14 amino acids. Germline lookup yields CDR1 SGHTA and CDR2 FQGNSA. The DNA for the CDR3 is TGTGCCAGCAGCCGGGGGGTGTTGGGGGAGACCCAGTACTTC. Amino acids: CASSRGVLGETQYF.

The chain joins TRBV30 to TRBJ2-2; 10 bases map to TRBD2. The V gene's germline CDR1 is GTSNPN and CDR2 SVGIG (reference sequence). V lost 4 bases, J lost 7 bases, and 12 bases stayed unmatched. This CDR3 is built from 16 residues. Here the CDR3 reads CAWKPLPGLALGELFF. The DNA for the CDR3 is TGTGCCTGGAAGCCTTTACCGGGACTAGCGCTCGGGGAGCTGTTTTTT.

This chain links TRBV7-3 with TRBJ1-1; D is perhaps TRBD1 (6 bases). The CDR3 contains 14 residues. Germline CDR1 is SGHTA and CDR2 is FQGTGA. Trimming pared 7 bases from V and 4 bases from J, leaving 16 bases between. In nucleotides, the CDR3 is TGTGCCAGCACCCCAGGAACAGGGAGCACTGAAGCTTTCTTT. This translates into CASTPGTGSTEAFF.

The rearrangement joins TRBV7-2 to TRBJ1-1; the match to TRBD1 covers 12 bases. The CDR3 has 19 amino acids. Germline assignment: CDR1 SGHTA and CDR2 FQGNSA. V lost 7 bases, J lost 0 bases, and 15 bases stayed unmatched. CDR3 region: CASKGVGSRDRGLNTEAFF. The CDR3 region has the DNA TGTGCCAGCAAGGGGGTTGGGTCCCGGGACAGGGGGCTGAACACTGAAGCTTTCTTT.

The chain is built from TRBV6-6 and TRBJ1-2; the match to TRBD1 covers 8 bases. Germline CDR1 reads MNHNY; CDR2 reads SVGAGI (reference sequence). V lost 6 bases to trimming and J lost 3 bases; unmatched junction nucleotides: 12. The CDR3 runs 16 residues. CDR3 residues: CASSPQGAVHHYGYTF. DNA for the CDR3: TGTGCCAGCAGCCCCCAGGGGGCCGTGCACCACTATGGCTACACCTTC.

This sequence joins TRBV12-3 or TRBV12-4 and TRBJ2-5, with D perhaps matching TRBD1 (5 bases). V lost 3 bases and J lost 7, with 6 bases in between. The CDR3 loop spans 11 amino acids. CDR3 protein: CASSFQGTQYF. CDR3 nucleotide sequence: TGTGCCAGCAGTTTTCAGGGGACCCAGTACTTC.

The chain is built from TRBV4-2 and TRBJ2-5, with 8 bases aligning to TRBD2. J was trimmed by 4 bases and V by 1 base; bases with no gene match: 8. CDR1 and CDR2 (germline): LGHNA, YNFKEQ. The CDR3 sequence is 16 residues long. This chain's CDR3 is CASSQGVAGRVETQYF. CDR3 DNA sequence: TGTGCCAGCAGCCAAGGAGTAGCGGGGAGGGTAGAGACCCAGTACTTC.

The rearrangement links TRBV11-2 to TRBJ1-1; TRBD1 matches at 7 bases. The germline CDR1 and CDR2 sequences are SGHAT and FQNNGV. This CDR3 has 15 amino acids. The junction had 3 bases not matched to a gene; V was cut back by 0 bases and J by 2 bases. DNA of the CDR3: TGTGCCAGCAGCTTAGAACACAGGGGTAACACTGAAGCTTTCTTT. This gives the protein CASSLEHRGNTEAFF.

This clone was counted once. The rearrangement uses TRBV18 and TRBJ1-6; 7 nucleotides agree with TRBD1. This CDR3 contains 16 residues. V dropped 4 bases and J dropped 4; count of bases not matched to a gene: 7. Per the germline V gene, CDR1 is KGHSH and CDR2 is LQKENI. The CDR3 DNA reads as TGTGCCAGCTCACGGGGCTCGGGACAGTATAATTCACCCCTCCACTTT. Its protein product is CASSRGSGQYNSPLHF.

The gene calls are TRBV12-3 or TRBV12-4 and TRBJ1-3, with 7 bases fitting TRBD1. With V trimmed by 8 bases and J by 2 bases, 3 bases remained unmatched. The CDR3 sequence is 13 residues long. The CDR3: CASEGAAGNTIYF. Written as DNA, the CDR3 is TGTGCCAGCGAGGGGGCTGCTGGAAACACCATATATTTT.

CDR3 sequence reads: CSVEGKIAGAQSWETQYF. The CDR3, as DNA: TGCAGCGTTGAAGGCAAGATAGCGGGGGCCCAAAGTTGGGAGACCCAGTACTTC. This chain uses TRBV29-1 with TRBJ2-5, with 9 bases fitting TRBD2. J gave up 5 bases and V 1 base, and 17 bases lay outside the gene matches. Germline assignment: CDR1 SQVTM and CDR2 ANQGSEA. The CDR3 runs 18 residues.

V gene TRBV2 combines with J gene TRBJ2-2; TRBD2 aligns across 7 bases. Per the germline V gene, CDR1 is SNHLY and CDR2 is FYNNEI. The J segment lost 0 bases and the V segment lost 5 bases, leaving 3 bases of the junction unmatched. The CDR3 extends over 15 amino acids. CDR3 amino acids: CASSRDYTNTGELFF. The CDR3 nucleotides are TGTGCCAGCAGTCGGGACTATACGAACACCGGGGAGCTGTTTTTT. The variable domain in full, with the rest retrieved from reference TRBV2 and TRBJ2-2, is EPEVTQTPSHQVTQMGQEVILRCVPISNHLYFYWYRQILGQKVEFLVSFYNNEISEKSEIFDDQFSVERPDGSNFTLKIRSTKLEDSAMYFCASSRDYTNTGELFFGEGSRLTVL.

The rearrangement joins TRBV30 to TRBJ1-1; no clear D. CDR3 size: 12 residues. The V gene lost 3 bases and the J gene lost 2 bases, with 7 bases spanning the gap. Germline lookup yields CDR1 GTSNPN and CDR2 SVGIG (reference sequence). The chain's CDR3 is CAWRSLNTEAFF. DNA of the CDR3: TGTGCCTGGAGGTCCCTAAACACTGAAGCTTTCTTT.

The V gene is TRBV19, the J gene TRBJ1-5; 7 bases fit TRBD1. CDR3 length: 13 amino acids. Germline-derived CDR1 and CDR2 are LNHDA and SQIVND (reference sequence). Unmatched junction bases numbered 4, after V lost 9 bases and J lost 2 bases. DNA for the CDR3: TGTGCCAGCCACGACAGGGGCAATCAGCCCCAGCATTTT. This encodes CASHDRGNQPQHF.

This rearrangement joins TRBV6-5 to TRBJ1-5; TRBD1 matches at 8 bases. This CDR3 has 15 residues. Germline V gene data show CDR1 as MNHEY and CDR2 as SVGAGI. The junction had 10 bases not matched to a gene; V was cut back by 7 bases and J by 5 bases. The CDR3 is CASTGEGQAHQPQHF. CDR3 bases: TGTGCCAGCACCGGTGAGGGACAGGCCCATCAGCCCCAGCATTTT.

The rearrangement joins TRBV3-1 (or the pseudogene TRBV3-2) to TRBJ2-2; TRBD1 matches at 9 bases. CDR3 length: 19 residues. Losses at the gene ends were 3 bases for V and 4 bases for J; bases not matched to a gene: 15. CDR1 is LGHDT and CDR2 is YNNKEL in the germline V gene (reference sequence). For the CDR3, the DNA is TGTGCCAGCAGCCAGGGGCGTCAACCGGGACAGGGAGTCACCGGGGAGCTGTTTTTT. It translates to CASSQGRQPGQGVTGELFF.

The chain couples TRBV7-3 to TRBJ1-4; D unresolved. V was pared by 1 base and J by 0 bases, with 6 bases between. CDR1 SGHTA and CDR2 FQGTGA come from the germline V gene. The CDR3 covers 15 residues. The CDR3 sequence is CASSLIPATNEKLFF. In DNA, the CDR3 is TGTGCCAGCAGCTTAATTCCTGCAACTAATGAAAAACTGTTTTTT.

The rearrangement joins TRBV5-5 to TRBJ1-1; D is possibly TRBD1 (5 bases). V was clipped by 7 bases and J by 2 bases, with 15 bases between them. CDR1 and CDR2 from the germline V gene are SGHKS and YYEKEE (reference sequence). The CDR3 is 14 residues long. DNA for the CDR3: TGTGCCAGCTTCGGGGGTAACGGAAACACTGAAGCTTTCTTT. Translation: CASFGGNGNTEAFF.

About this clone itself: Additional DNA sequences in this sample encode the identical CDR3. The chain couples TRBV3-1 (or the pseudogene TRBV3-2) to TRBJ1-1; tentatively, D is TRBD1 (6 bases). V was shortened by 3 bases and J by 3 bases, with 8 bases between the two germline ends. The CDR3 has 13 residues. The germline gives CDR1 LGHDT, CDR2 YNNKEL (reference sequence). CDR3 protein: CASSQNRDTEAFF. The DNA of the CDR3 is TGTGCCAGCAGCCAGAACAGGGACACTGAAGCTTTCTTT.

V gene TRBV6-5 combines with J gene TRBJ2-5; D not resolved. Germline V gene sequence: CDR1 MNHEY, CDR2 SVGAGI. V gave up 11 bases and J gave up 3 bases, with 16 bases separating them. The CDR3 totals 13 residues. The CDR3 bases are TGTGCCTCAAACGCGGCTTTAAAAGAGACCCAGTACTTC. Protein sequence: CASNAALKETQYF.